These T cell receptor beta chains were read from a single sample in a study of CD8 T cells in Susac syndrome. A single record per CDR3 protein comes from TCRdb applying MiXCR to the immunoSEQ multiplex PCR reads. The profile shows 160,000 or so distinct CDR3 sequences, roughly 92% of them singletons. The sample taken for sequencing was CD4+ T cells from PBMCs. The receptor source for this set is a human donor with Susac syndrome. Both conserved end residues are part of each CDR3. The D gene is left open where the match is weak. Some rows have no size entry. The others give once, few or many, or a class for an expanded clone.

v_call	clone_size	j_call	d_call	cdr3_aa	cdr3_nt
TRBV7-2	.	TRBJ2-5	.	CASSLRPSETQYF	TGTGCCAGCAGCTTACGGCCGTCAGAGACCCAGTACTTC
TRBV5-1	.	TRBJ2-1	TRBD1	CTSNRGRGAYNEQFF	TGCACCTCCAACAGGGGGCGAGGGGCCTACAATGAGCAGTTCTTC
TRBV10-3	once	TRBJ1-1	.	CAISENGRVNTEAFF	TGTGCCATCAGTGAGAACGGGAGGGTGAACACTGAAGCTTTCTTT
TRBV11-2	.	TRBJ1-1	.	CASSFNRDTEAFF	TGTGCCAGCAGCTTCAACAGGGACACTGAAGCTTTCTTT
TRBV12-3/TRBV12-4	.	TRBJ2-7	TRBD2	CASSPSSGFNYEQYF	TGTGCCAGCAGTCCCTCTAGCGGGTTCAACTACGAGCAGTACTTC
TRBV20-1	.	TRBJ2-3	.	CSATGTGPSDTQYF	TGCAGTGCAACGGGAACAGGGCCCTCAGATACGCAGTATTTT
TRBV3-1	.	TRBJ2-1	.	CASSQVGREQFF	TGTGCCAGCAGCCAAGTTGGGCGTGAGCAGTTCTTC
TRBV2	.	TRBJ2-5	.	CASASVGPGETQYF	TGTGCCAGCGCCTCCGTCGGCCCCGGAGAGACCCAGTACTTC
TRBV7-8	.	TRBJ2-3	.	CASKNRVLATDTQYF	TGTGCCAGCAAGAACCGGGTGCTAGCCACAGATACGCAGTATTTT
TRBV20-1	.	TRBJ1-1	TRBD1	CSAAATGDPVGTEAFF	TGCAGTGCTGCCGCCACAGGGGATCCCGTAGGCACTGAAGCTTTCTTT
TRBV29-1	.	TRBJ2-7	.	CSVGEGRGNIYEQYF	TGCAGCGTGGGGGAAGGCAGGGGCAATATCTACGAGCAGTACTTC
TRBV4-2	.	TRBJ2-1	.	CASSTSSGGLYNEQFF	TGTGCCAGCAGCACCTCGTCAGGGGGGCTTTACAATGAGCAGTTCTTC
TRBV5-1	.	TRBJ1-6	.	CASSLQGLGNSPLHF	TGCGCCAGCAGCCTCCAGGGTCTTGGTAATTCACCCCTCCACTTT
TRBV29-1	.	TRBJ2-1	.	CSGVPGSEQFF	TGCAGCGGCGTCCCGGGAAGTGAGCAGTTCTTC
TRBV13	.	TRBJ2-6	.	CASSLGGLSGANVLTF	TGTGCCAGCAGCTTAGGCGGCCTCTCTGGGGCCAACGTCCTGACTTTC
TRBV23-1	.	TRBJ2-7	TRBD1	CASSQSVPGQGSYEQYF	TGCGCCAGCAGTCAATCGGTTCCGGGACAGGGCTCCTACGAGCAGTACTTC